This T cell receptor (beta chain) was observed in a study of cytomegalovirus exposure and HLA in healthy donors. Overall study: Tens of millions of unique TCR sequences came from HLA-typed donors in an early release.

PCR primers comprised 60 Vbeta and 13 Jbeta primers. Data came from immunoSEQ multiplex PCR; TCRdb stores just in-frame clones and leaves some out. Among some 200,000 clones, 75% to 85% were seen once, and the ten largest hold under 0.85%. Only one count was recorded for this clone. Deletions cut 2 bases from V and 9 bases from J, with 14 bases between. Germline CDR1 KGHSY, CDR2 FQNENV. The CDR3 has 14 amino acids. Sequenced: PBMCs. This chain connects TRBV16 to TRBJ1-5, with a possible D match to TRBD1 (6 bases). The sequence derives from a boy aged 5-17 years in good health and CMV-seronegative. As DNA, the CDR3 is TGTGCCAGCAGCCAACGGCAGGGGCGTTGGCCCCAGCATTTT. This codes for CASSQRQGRWPQHF.